The clone carrying this T cell receptor beta chain turned up a few times. Antigen: not known. In the original processing: CDR3 differences across clinicopathological groups were used to build a distant-metastasis classifier for papillary thyroid cancer. MiXCR re-clonotyped the PCR reads for TCRdb. The V and J calls, along with clone size, are taken from TCRdb and not from the paper's own processing. Among over 50,000 clones listed, 25% to 35% were seen once. The ends lost 6 bases at V and 2 bases at J; junction bases unmatched: 4. Per the germline V gene, CDR1 is MGHDK and CDR2 is SYGVNS. This CDR3 has 13 amino acids. This sample is drawn from a study of metastatic and nonmetastatic thyroid tumors. As for the study in general: It was across blood and tumor or nodule tissue from malignant and benign thyroid patients that repertoires were compared.

Findings and limits, study-wide: Significantly higher TCR beta diversity was reportedly seen in malignant thyroid tumors than benign nodules, in blood and tumor.

Among the patients, none had received any treatment before thyroid surgery. The chain couples TRBV25-1 to TRBJ2-7; 7 bases are a match to TRBD1. The sequence was obtained from a female donor with papillary thyroid cancer or a benign thyroid nodule (not recorded which). Some clones in this sample may be carry-over from other donors' samples. The material sequenced was blood. For the CDR3, the DNA is TGTGCCAGCAGCCGCCAGGGGGCCTACGAGCAGTACTTC. It encodes CASSRQGAYEQYF.